These T cell receptor beta chains were read from a single sample in a study of blood T cell repertoires in COVID-19. The method was immunoSEQ multiplex PCR; TCRdb's version includes in-frame clones alone and lacks a portion of them. The table lists 65,000 to 95,000 clones, approximately 80% of them singletons. The material sequenced was peripheral blood. These receptors came from a man of 80 years or more with active or convalescent COVID-19. Both conserved end residues are part of each CDR3. The order of the fields is V gene, CDR3 protein.

v_gene: TRBV6-5
CDR3aa: CASRRGRETEAFF

v_gene: TRBV7-8
CDR3aa: CASSLGVAGGTEAFF

v_gene: TRBV19
CDR3aa: CASSFTGSGNTIYF

v_gene: TRBV7-5
CDR3aa: CARSFLPSGGVRDTQYF

v_gene: TRBV27
CDR3aa: CASSSTDTQYF

v_gene: TRBV6-6
CDR3aa: CASSYSQVFSGNTIYF

v_gene: TRBV19
CDR3aa: CASSIDGLQPQHF

v_gene: TRBV7-9
CDR3aa: CASSLGADSYGYTF

v_gene: TRBV5-6
CDR3aa: CASSLTGVGQPQHF

v_gene: TRBV11-2
CDR3aa: CASSLELSGNTIYF

v_gene: TRBV6-2/TRBV6-3
CDR3aa: CASSYGGAAPYF

v_gene: TRBV5-1
CDR3aa: CASHLAGEAKTQYF

v_gene: TRBV19
CDR3aa: CASSSGQGYSNQPQHF

v_gene: TRBV11-3
CDR3aa: CASSSSAAKYTEAFF

v_gene: TRBV5-6
CDR3aa: CASRRAGELFF

v_gene: TRBV7-9
CDR3aa: CASSLEGGNSPLHF

v_gene: TRBV11-2
CDR3aa: CASSLSDSQKLFF

v_gene: TRBV24-1
CDR3aa: CATSDTGQGGTDTQYF

v_gene: TRBV3-1/TRBV3-2
CDR3aa: CASSQDRAGNTDTQYF

v_gene: TRBV5-1
CDR3aa: CASSQAMNTEAFF

v_gene: TRBV7-2
CDR3aa: CASSPRQDTGELFF

v_gene: TRBV4-2
CDR3aa: CASSHGTSGESHGELFF

v_gene: TRBV15
CDR3aa: CATSRYRGQGQPQHF

v_gene: TRBV2
CDR3aa: CASSRQINYGYTF

v_gene: TRBV5-4
CDR3aa: CASSEPGQYAEAFF

v_gene: TRBV28
CDR3aa: CASSPTASYNSPLHF

v_gene: TRBV11-3
CDR3aa: CASSSERENNEQFF

v_gene: TRBV29-1
CDR3aa: CSDRAVGANVLTF

v_gene: TRBV24-1
CDR3aa: CATGNGSLEQFF

v_gene: TRBV15
CDR3aa: CATSREASGGAVAKNIQYF

v_gene: TRBV4-1
CDR3aa: CASSLRDREGYGYTF

v_gene: TRBV24-1
CDR3aa: CATSLTSGSDSDTQYF

v_gene: TRBV7-9
CDR3aa: CASSLGTQEAFF

v_gene: TRBV27
CDR3aa: CASRPQGRNEKLFF

v_gene: TRBV19
CDR3aa: CASTTDRVRGYTF

v_gene: TRBV3-1/TRBV3-2
CDR3aa: CASSQDKAGNTDTQYF

v_gene: TRBV29-1
CDR3aa: CSALDYRTDTQYF

v_gene: TRBV6-5
CDR3aa: CASSYLRQSYGYTF

v_gene: TRBV11-2
CDR3aa: CASSFLLRGRGGQETQYF

v_gene: TRBV19
CDR3aa: CASSSLAGGYNEQFF

v_gene: TRBV6-1
CDR3aa: CASSDADQESPLHF

v_gene: TRBV19
CDR3aa: CASSISRLEELFF